The sequence of this T cell receptor beta chain was determined in a study of sequential checkpoint blockade in melanoma. Study at large: Arm A got nivolumab then ipilimumab; arm B the reverse, 1:1.

Treatment specified: randomized to nivolumab then ipilimumab (arm A) or the reverse (arm B). Patients had received no earlier DNA-damaging chemotherapy. The V gene end was trimmed by 4 bases and the J gene end by 7 bases; junction bases not matched to a gene: 1. This CDR3 has 14 amino acids. Looked up from germline, CDR1 is MNHNY and CDR2 is SVGAGI (reference sequence). This table comes from immunoSEQ multiplex PCR, and its TCRdb copy is limited to in-frame clones, with some not included. The sample shows more than 20,000 clones, roughly four fifths of them seen only once. The chain couples TRBV6-6 to TRBJ2-1; 13 nucleotides agree with TRBD2. The sequence derives from a human donor with melanoma. Source: CD8+ T cells sorted from blood (inferred from file names), taken from a patient given nivolumab and ipilimumab in sequence. The CDR3 sequence: CASSSTSGGNEQFF. For the CDR3, the DNA is TGTGCCAGCAGTTCGACTAGCGGGGGGAATGAGCAGTTCTTC.